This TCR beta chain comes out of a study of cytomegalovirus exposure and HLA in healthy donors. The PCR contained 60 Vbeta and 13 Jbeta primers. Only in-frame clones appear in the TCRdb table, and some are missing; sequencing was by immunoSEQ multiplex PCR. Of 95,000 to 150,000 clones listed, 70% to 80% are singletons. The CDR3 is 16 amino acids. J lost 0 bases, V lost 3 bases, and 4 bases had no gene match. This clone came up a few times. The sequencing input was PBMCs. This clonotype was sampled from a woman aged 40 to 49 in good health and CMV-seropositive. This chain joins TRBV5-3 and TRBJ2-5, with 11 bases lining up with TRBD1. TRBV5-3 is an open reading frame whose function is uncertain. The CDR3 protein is CARSSGQGVDQETQYF. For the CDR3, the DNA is TGTGCCAGAAGCTCGGGACAGGGGGTAGACCAAGAGACCCAGTACTTC.